Listed here are 14 T cell receptor beta chains from one sample, sequenced in a study of blood T cell repertoires in COVID-19. Sequencing was performed with immunoSEQ multiplex PCR; in TCRdb, only in-frame clones are kept and a portion is missing. The sample has a few hundred thousand clones, around 90% seen once; the top ten hold around 2.9%. Sequencing was performed on peripheral blood. These receptor sequences come from a human donor in a cohort sampled during active COVID-19.

V and J are TRBV14 and TRBJ2-7; D may be TRBD1 (5 bases). The CDR3 has 16 residues. Germline V lookup: CDR1 SGHDN, CDR2 FVKESK. V dropped 0 bases and J dropped 0 bases, with 12 bases sitting between them. The CDR3 DNA follows: TGTGCCAGCAGCCAAGAGAACAGGTATATCTCCTACGAGCAGTACTTC. Translated: CASSQENRYISYEQYF.

The chain carries TRBV9 and TRBJ2-6; TRBD1 might be the D (6 bases). Germline V lookup: CDR1 SGDLS, CDR2 YYNGEE. V lost 0 bases to trimming and J lost 2 bases, with 18 bases between them. This CDR3 contains 19 residues. CDR3: CASSVGTVTYRAGANVLTF. CDR3 sequence (DNA): TGTGCCAGCAGCGTAGGGACCGTGACCTACAGGGCTGGGGCCAACGTCCTGACTTTC.

The V and J genes are TRBV7-3 and TRBJ1-2, with TRBD1 matching over 7 bases. Per the germline V gene, CDR1 is SGHTA and CDR2 is FQGTGA. V lost 5 bases and J lost 5; bases outside the gene matches: 17. The length of the CDR3 is 17 residues. This CDR3 reads CASSPGQRDSPLYGYTF. The CDR3 DNA reads as TGTGCCAGCAGCCCTGGGCAAAGGGACAGTCCCTTGTATGGCTACACCTTC.

The J gene is TRBJ1-2, the V gene TRBV6-1; 12 bases agree with TRBD1. V shed 2 bases, J shed 8 bases, and the junction held 12 bases outside the gene matches. CDR1 is MNHNS, CDR2 SASEGT, per germline. CDR3 length equals 17 residues. CDR3 region: CASSELLRGQGARGYTF. In nucleotides, the CDR3 is TGTGCCAGCAGTGAACTACTAAGGGGACAGGGGGCGCGAGGCTACACCTTC.

This chain connects TRBV11-3 to TRBJ2-1; TRBD1 might be the D (7 bases). The CDR3 totals 14 residues. V lost 3 bases and J lost 5, with 11 bases in between. Germline V gene sequence: CDR1 SGHNT, CDR2 YENEEA. For the CDR3, the DNA is TGTGCCAGCAGCTTCAGGGGGGCGGACAATGAGCAGTTCTTC. This sequence encodes CASSFRGADNEQFF. Full variable domain (outside the CDR3, taken from reference TRBV11-3 and TRBJ2-1): EAGVVQSPRYKIIEKKQPVAFWCNPISGHNTLYWYLQNLGQGPELLIRYENEEAVDDSQLPKDRFSAERLKGVDSTLKIQPAELGDSAVYLCASSFRGADNEQFFGPGTRLTVL.

The V and J genes are TRBV30 and TRBJ1-3, with a tentative D call TRBD1 (5 bases). The germline gives CDR1 GTSNPN, CDR2 SVGIG (reference sequence). The CDR3 is made up of 13 amino acids. V was cut by 6 bases and J by 3 bases, with 12 bases left in between. The CDR3, as DNA: TGTGCCTGCCCGACAGCCAGTGGAAACACCATATATTTT. Amino acids: CACPTASGNTIYF.

The gene calls are TRBV25-1 and TRBJ1-1; a weak D match, TRBD1 (5 bases). The CDR3 contains 15 residues. V was clipped by 1 base and J by 7 bases, with 16 bases between them. Germline CDR1 is MGHDK and CDR2 is SYGVNS. The CDR3 DNA follows: TGTGCCAGCAGTGAATTGGTGGGGGGTACGGTTGAAGCTTTCTTT. Its translation is CASSELVGGTVEAFF. Supplemented by reference TRBV25-1 and TRBJ1-1, the full variable domain reads EADIYQTPRYLVIGTGKKITLECSQTMGHDKMYWYQQDPGMELHLIHYSYGVNSTEKGDLSSESTVSRIRTEHFPLTLESARPSHTSQYLCASSELVGGTVEAFFGQGTRLTVV.

This clone appeared once. The chain links TRBV5-1 to TRBJ2-5; 7 bases are a match to TRBD1. CDR1 is SGHRS and CDR2 is YFSETQ in the germline V gene. CDR3 length: 15 amino acids. V dropped 2 bases and J dropped 2; count of bases not matched to a gene: 6. CDR3 in DNA: TGCGCCAGCAGCTTTGGGGACAGTTTTCAAGAGACCCAGTACTTC. The encoded protein is CASSFGDSFQETQYF.

The chain uses TRBV7-9 and TRBJ1-2; D unclear. The CDR3 contains 16 residues. Germline V lookup: CDR1 SEHNR, CDR2 FQNEAQ (reference sequence). V was shortened by 0 bases and J by 2 bases, with 13 bases between the two germline ends. CDR3 sequence reads: CASSLAALVLNYGYTF. Here the CDR3 DNA reads TGTGCCAGCAGCTTAGCGGCCCTAGTTTTGAACTATGGCTACACCTTC. The full variable domain, rest sourced from reference TRBV7-9 and TRBJ1-2, is DTGVSQNPRHKITKRGQNVTFRCDPISEHNRLYWYRQTLGQGPEFLTYFQNEAQLEKSRLLSDRFSAERPKGSFSTLEIQRTEQGDSAMYLCASSLAALVLNYGYTFGSGTRLTVV.

The gene calls are TRBV3-1 (or the pseudogene TRBV3-2) and TRBJ1-2, with D uncertain. Trimming shortened V by 1 base and J by 4 bases, and 13 bases separated the two germline ends. This CDR3 has 15 amino acids. CDR1 and CDR2 (germline): LGHDT, YNNKEL (reference sequence). CDR3 sequence reads: CASSQGDSRIYGYTF. The CDR3 nucleotides read TGTGCCAGCAGCCAAGGAGACTCCAGAATCTATGGCTACACCTTC.

This rearrangement joins TRBV29-1 to TRBJ2-5; D uncertain. V dropped 4 bases and J dropped 7 bases, with 13 bases sitting between them. The germline V gene encodes CDR1 SQVTM and CDR2 ANQGSEA. The CDR3 is 12 amino acids. CDR3 DNA sequence: TGCAGCGTTGTCCCTAGTGAAGGGACCCAGTACTTC. Its protein product is CSVVPSEGTQYF.

V gene TRBV18 combines with J gene TRBJ2-7; D perhaps matches TRBD1 (5 bases). The CDR3 is made up of 16 amino acids. The germline V gene has CDR1 KGHSH and CDR2 LQKENI. Trimming left V 5 bases short and J 3 bases short, with 20 bases between. The CDR3: CASSSKGQTGNYEQYF. In nucleotides, the CDR3 is TGTGCCAGCTCAAGTAAGGGGCAGACGGGCAACTACGAGCAGTACTTC. The full variable domain, in which reference TRBV18 and TRBJ2-7 provide the parts outside the CDR3, is NAGVMQNPRHLVRRRGQEARLRCSPMKGHSHVYWYRQLPEEGLKFMVYLQKENIIDESGMPKERFSAEFPKEGPSILRIQQVVRGDSAAYFCASSSKGQTGNYEQYFGPGTRLTVT.

The V gene is TRBV3-1 (or the pseudogene TRBV3-2), the J gene TRBJ1-6; D is undetermined. Deletions cut 1 base from V and 0 bases from J, with 7 bases between. CDR1 LGHDT and CDR2 YNNKEL come from the germline V gene (reference sequence). The CDR3 has 16 amino acids. The CDR3 spells CASSQAGSSYNSPLHF. The DNA of the CDR3 is TGTGCCAGCAGCCAAGCAGGAAGCTCCTATAATTCACCCCTCCACTTT.

This sequence joins TRBV9 and TRBJ2-1; TRBD1 might be the D (6 bases). Germline lookup yields CDR1 SGDLS and CDR2 YYNGEE. The CDR3 is 14 amino acids. V lost 4 bases and J 9 bases, leaving 17 bases between the germline ends. Written as DNA, the CDR3 is TGTGCCAGCAGCCTTTGGGAGTTGGGGGCTGAGCAGTTCTTC. As protein: CASSLWELGAEQFF. The full variable domain, with the rest looked up from reference TRBV9 and TRBJ2-1, is DSGVTQTPKHLITATGQRVTLRCSPRSGDLSVYWYQQSLDQGLQFLIQYYNGEERAKGNILERFSAQQFPDLHSELNLSSLELGDSALYFCASSLWELGAEQFFGPGTRLTVL.